This TCR beta chain was retrieved from a study of blood T cell repertoires in COVID-19. Whole-study context: The United States, Italy and Spain were the sources of the acute and convalescent COVID-19 samples. T cells, B-cell-depleted T cells, or PBMCs provided the cDNA or gDNA that served as material.

This clone was seen a handful of times. TCRdb keeps only in-frame clones here, not all; method: immunoSEQ multiplex PCR. The sample records around 400,000 clones, more than 70% being singletons. Cohort placement rested on clinical history that participants reported themselves. Exposed study participants had met a COVID-19 case within 2 weeks before entry. Germline trimming cut 0 bases from V and 1 base from J; bases unmatched to any gene: 3. CDR3 length: 16 amino acids. From germline, CDR1 is LGHNA and CDR2 YNFKEQ. This TCR derives from a woman between 18 and 29 years old who had been exposed to COVID-19. The sample comprised PBMCs or T cells enriched from blood (not recorded which). The chain uses TRBV4-2 and TRBJ2-3; 8 nucleotides agree with TRBD2. The DNA of the CDR3 is TGTGCCAGCAGCCAAGATCCAGCGGGGGGCACAGATACGCAGTATTTT. This gives the protein CASSQDPAGGTDTQYF.